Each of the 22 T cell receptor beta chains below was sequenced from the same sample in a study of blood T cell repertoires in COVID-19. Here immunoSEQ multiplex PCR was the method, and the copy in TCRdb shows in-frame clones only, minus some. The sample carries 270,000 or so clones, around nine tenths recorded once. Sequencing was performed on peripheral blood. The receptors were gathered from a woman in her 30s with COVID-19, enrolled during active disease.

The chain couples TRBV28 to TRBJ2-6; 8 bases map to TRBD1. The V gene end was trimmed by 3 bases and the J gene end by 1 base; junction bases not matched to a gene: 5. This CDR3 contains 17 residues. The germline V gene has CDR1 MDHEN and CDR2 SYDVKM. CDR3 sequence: CASSFGTGSSGANVLTF. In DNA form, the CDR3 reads TGTGCCAGCAGTTTCGGGACAGGAAGTTCTGGGGCCAACGTCCTGACTTTC.

CDR3 nucleotides: TGTGCCAGCAGCTTTTCCGTTAACTATGGCTACACCTTC. This gives the protein CASSFSVNYGYTF. The rearrangement links TRBV7-8 to TRBJ1-2, with D hard to call. Trimming took 3 bases from V and 1 from J, leaving 6 bases between them. The CDR3 extends over 13 amino acids. Germline V gene sequence: CDR1 SGHVS, CDR2 FQNEAQ.

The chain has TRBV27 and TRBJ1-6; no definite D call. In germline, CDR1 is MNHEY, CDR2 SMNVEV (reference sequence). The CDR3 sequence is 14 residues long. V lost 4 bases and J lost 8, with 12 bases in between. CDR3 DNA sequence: TGTGCCAGCAGTTCCGGGGTGGAGTATTCACCCCTCCACTTT. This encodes CASSSGVEYSPLHF.

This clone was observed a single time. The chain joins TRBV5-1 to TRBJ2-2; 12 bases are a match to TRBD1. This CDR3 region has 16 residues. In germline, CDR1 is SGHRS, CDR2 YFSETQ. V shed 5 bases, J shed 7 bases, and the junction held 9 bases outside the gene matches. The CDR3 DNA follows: TGCGCCAGCAGTTGGGACAGGGGGCGCACAGGCGGGGAGCTGTTTTTT. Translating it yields CASSWDRGRTGGELFF.

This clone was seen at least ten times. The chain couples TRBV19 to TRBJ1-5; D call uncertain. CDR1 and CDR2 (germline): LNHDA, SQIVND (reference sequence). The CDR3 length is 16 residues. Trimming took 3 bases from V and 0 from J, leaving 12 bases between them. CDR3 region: CASSIFGIFSNQPQHF. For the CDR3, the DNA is TGTGCCAGTAGTATTTTTGGCATCTTTAGCAATCAGCCCCAGCATTTT.

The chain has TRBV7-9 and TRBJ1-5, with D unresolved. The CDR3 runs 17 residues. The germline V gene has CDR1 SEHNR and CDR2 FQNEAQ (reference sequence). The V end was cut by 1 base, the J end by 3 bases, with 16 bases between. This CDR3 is CASSLDGGGGLNQPQHF. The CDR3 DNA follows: TGTGCCAGCAGCTTAGACGGAGGCGGAGGGCTCAATCAGCCCCAGCATTTT.

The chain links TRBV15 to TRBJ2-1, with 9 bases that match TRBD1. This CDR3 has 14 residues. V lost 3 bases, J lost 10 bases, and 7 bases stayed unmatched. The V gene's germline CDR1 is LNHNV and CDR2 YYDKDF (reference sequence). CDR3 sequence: CATSRDRGLREQFF. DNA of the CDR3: TGTGCCACCAGCAGGGACAGGGGACTTCGGGAGCAGTTCTTC.

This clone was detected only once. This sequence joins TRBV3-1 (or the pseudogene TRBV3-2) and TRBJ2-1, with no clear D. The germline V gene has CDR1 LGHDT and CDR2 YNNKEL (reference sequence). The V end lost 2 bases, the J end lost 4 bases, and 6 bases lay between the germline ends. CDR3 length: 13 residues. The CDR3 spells CASSQYIYNEQFF. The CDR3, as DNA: TGTGCCAGCAGCCAATACATTTACAATGAGCAGTTCTTC.

For the CDR3, the DNA is TGTGCCAGCAGCGCGGGTAGCGGGCGCTCCTACGAGCAGTACTTC. Protein: CASSAGSGRSYEQYF. The chain combines TRBV7-9 with TRBJ2-7; 7 nucleotides match TRBD2. Germline assignment: CDR1 SEHNR and CDR2 FQNEAQ (reference sequence). The CDR3 has 15 residues. J lost 0 bases, V lost 5 bases, and 7 bases had no gene match.

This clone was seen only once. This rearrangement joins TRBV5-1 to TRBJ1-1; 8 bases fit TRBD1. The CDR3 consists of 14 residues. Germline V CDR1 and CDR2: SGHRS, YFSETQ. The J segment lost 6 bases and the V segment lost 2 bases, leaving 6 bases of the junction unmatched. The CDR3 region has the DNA TGCGCCAGCAGCTTCTACAGGGGGTCGGCTGAAGCTTTCTTT. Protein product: CASSFYRGSAEAFF. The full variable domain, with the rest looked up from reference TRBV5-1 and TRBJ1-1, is KAGVTQTPRYLIKTRGQQVTLSCSPISGHRSVSWYQQTPGQGLQFLFEYFSETQRNKGNFPGRFSGRQFSNSRSEMNVSTLELGDSALYLCASSFYRGSAEAFFGQGTRLTVV.

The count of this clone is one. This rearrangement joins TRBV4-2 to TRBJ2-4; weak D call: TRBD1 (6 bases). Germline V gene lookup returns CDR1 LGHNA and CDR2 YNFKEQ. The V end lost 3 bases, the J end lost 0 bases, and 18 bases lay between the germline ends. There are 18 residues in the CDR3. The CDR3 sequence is CASSHPGTKFLAKNIQYF. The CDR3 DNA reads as TGTGCCAGCAGCCACCCCGGGACAAAATTTCTAGCCAAAAACATTCAGTACTTC.

The CDR3 here is CASSQAPRWTIIGELFF. Here the CDR3 DNA reads TGTGCCAGCAGCCAAGCCCCACGTTGGACAATCATCGGGGAGCTGTTTTTT. J is TRBJ2-2 and V is TRBV3-1 (or the pseudogene TRBV3-2); D perhaps matches TRBD1 (5 bases). The CDR3 sequence is 17 residues long. CDR1 LGHDT and CDR2 YNNKEL come from the germline V gene (reference sequence). V lost 1 base and J 7 bases, leaving 19 bases between the germline ends.

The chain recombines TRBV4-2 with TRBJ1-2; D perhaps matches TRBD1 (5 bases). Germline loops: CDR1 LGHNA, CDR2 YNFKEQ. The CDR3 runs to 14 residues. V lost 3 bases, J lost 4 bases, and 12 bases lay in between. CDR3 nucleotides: TGTGCCAGCAGCCATTCAGGGTCGGTCTATGGCTACACCTTC. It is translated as CASSHSGSVYGYTF.

CDR3 nucleotide sequence: TGTGCCAGCGGAACTCTAGCGGGGGGGCTCAATGAGCAGTTCTTC. Translating gives CASGTLAGGLNEQFF. The chain employs TRBV28 and TRBJ2-1, with TRBD2 identical over 12 bases. Looked up from germline, CDR1 is MDHEN and CDR2 is SYDVKM. Trimming at V came to 8 bases and at J to 6 bases, leaving 8 bases not matched to a gene. The CDR3 extends over 15 amino acids.

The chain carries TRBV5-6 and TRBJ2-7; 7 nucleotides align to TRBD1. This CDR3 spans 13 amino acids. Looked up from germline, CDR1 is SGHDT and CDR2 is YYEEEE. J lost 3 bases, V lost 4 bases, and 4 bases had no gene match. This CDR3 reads CASSPDRFYEQYF. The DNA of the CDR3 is TGTGCCAGCAGCCCGGACAGGTTCTACGAGCAGTACTTC.

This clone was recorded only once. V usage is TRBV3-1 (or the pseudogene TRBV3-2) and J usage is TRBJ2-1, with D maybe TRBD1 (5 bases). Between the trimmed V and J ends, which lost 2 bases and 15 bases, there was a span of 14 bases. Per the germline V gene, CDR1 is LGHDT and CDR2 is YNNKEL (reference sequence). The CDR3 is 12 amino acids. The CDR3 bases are TGTGCCAGCAGCCAAAGATCAGGGAAGGGGTTCTTC. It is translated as CASSQRSGKGFF.

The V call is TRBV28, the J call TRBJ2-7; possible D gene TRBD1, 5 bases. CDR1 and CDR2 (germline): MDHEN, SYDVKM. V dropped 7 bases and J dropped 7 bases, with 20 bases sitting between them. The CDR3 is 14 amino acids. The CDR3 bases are TGTGCCAGCAACCCCCAGGGTAACGCGTATGAGCAGTACTTC. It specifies CASNPQGNAYEQYF. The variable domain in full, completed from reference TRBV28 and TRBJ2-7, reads DVKVTQSSRYLVKRTGEKVFLECVQDMDHENMFWYRQDPGLGLRLIYFSYDVKMKEKGDIPEGYSVSREKKERFSLILESASTNQTSMYLCASNPQGNAYEQYFGPGTRLTVT.

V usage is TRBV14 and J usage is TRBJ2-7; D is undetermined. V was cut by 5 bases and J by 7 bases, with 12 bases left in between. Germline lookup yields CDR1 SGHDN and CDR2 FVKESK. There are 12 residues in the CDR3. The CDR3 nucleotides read TGTGCCAGCAGCAAGCCCTTTGAGGAGCAGTACTTC. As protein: CASSKPFEEQYF.

DNA of the CDR3: TGCAGTGCTAGAGATCAGGAGACCCAGTACTTC. Encoded protein: CSARDQETQYF. V is TRBV20-1 and J is TRBJ2-5; D is unresolved. Germline V lookup: CDR1 DFQATT, CDR2 SNEGSKA (reference sequence). The CDR3 is made up of 11 amino acids. Deletions cut 0 bases from V and 5 bases from J, with 4 bases between.

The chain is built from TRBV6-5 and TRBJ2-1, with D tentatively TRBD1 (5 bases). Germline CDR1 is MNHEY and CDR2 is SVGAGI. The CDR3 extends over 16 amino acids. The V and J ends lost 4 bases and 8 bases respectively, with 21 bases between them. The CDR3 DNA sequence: TGTGCCAGCAGTTTAAGTTTTTCAGCAGGGTCACATGAGCAGTTCTTC. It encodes CASSLSFSAGSHEQFF.

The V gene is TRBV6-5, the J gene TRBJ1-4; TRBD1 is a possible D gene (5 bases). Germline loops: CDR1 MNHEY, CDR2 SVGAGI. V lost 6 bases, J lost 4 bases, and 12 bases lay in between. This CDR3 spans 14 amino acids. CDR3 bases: TGTGCCAGCAGGAGGGTGGGGGGTAATGAAAAACTGTTTTTT. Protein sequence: CASRRVGGNEKLFF.

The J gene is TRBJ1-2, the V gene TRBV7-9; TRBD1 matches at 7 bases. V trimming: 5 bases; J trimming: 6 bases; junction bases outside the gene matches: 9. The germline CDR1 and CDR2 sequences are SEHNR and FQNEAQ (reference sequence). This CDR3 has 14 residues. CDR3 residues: CASSAGGHLDGYTF. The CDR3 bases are TGTGCCAGCAGCGCAGGGGGGCACCTCGATGGCTACACCTTC.